What follows are 9 T cell receptor beta chains derived from one specimen sequenced in a study of blood T cell repertoires in COVID-19. Using immunoSEQ multiplex PCR, the repertoire was profiled, and TCRdb retains in-frame clones only, with some absent. There are around 250,000 clones in the sample; around 78% occur only once, and about 4.6% lies in the top ten. Specimen: peripheral blood. These receptors were taken from a man between 60 and 75 years old who had recovered from COVID-19.

This clone was found once. This chain uses TRBV6-4 with TRBJ1-1; TRBD1 agrees at 8 bases. This CDR3 contains 15 residues. The V gene's germline CDR1 is MRHNA and CDR2 SNTAGT. Unmatched junction bases numbered 2, after V lost 2 bases and J lost 0 bases. In DNA, the CDR3 is TGTGCCAGCAGTGACGGACAGGGCCTGAACACTGAAGCTTTCTTT. This encodes CASSDGQGLNTEAFF.

The table lists this clone with a count of one. The chain couples TRBV30 to TRBJ2-2, with a tentative D call TRBD2 (6 bases). This CDR3 has 14 residues. The germline V gene encodes CDR1 GTSNPN and CDR2 SVGIG (reference sequence). V lost 3 bases to trimming and J lost 0 bases, with 8 bases between them. CDR3 in amino acids: CAWRPGANTGELFF. The CDR3 DNA follows: TGTGCCTGGAGGCCGGGGGCGAACACCGGGGAGCTGTTTTTT.

V usage is TRBV6-6 and J usage is TRBJ2-1; 7 bases map to TRBD2. Losses at the gene ends were 5 bases for V and 0 bases for J; bases not matched to a gene: 4. The CDR3 is 15 residues long. The germline gives CDR1 MNHNY, CDR2 SVGAGI (reference sequence). CDR3 bases: TGTGCCAGCAGTAAACTAGCGCCCTCCTACAATGAGCAGTTCTTC. This sequence encodes CASSKLAPSYNEQFF.

The chain uses TRBV28 and TRBJ1-1, with D tentatively TRBD1 (5 bases). This CDR3 is built from 14 residues. Trimming shortened V by 7 bases and J by 2 bases, and 14 bases separated the two germline ends. Per germline, CDR1 MDHEN and CDR2 SYDVKM. CDR3 residues: CASTRRATNTEAFF. DNA for the CDR3: TGTGCCAGCACCCGCAGGGCTACAAACACTGAAGCTTTCTTT.

The count of this clone is one. The chain links TRBV27 to TRBJ2-7; D is unresolved. Germline V gene lookup returns CDR1 MNHEY and CDR2 SMNVEV (reference sequence). Between the trimmed V and J ends, which lost 6 bases and 6 bases, there was a span of 15 bases. The CDR3 has 13 residues. Here the CDR3 DNA reads TGTGCCAGCAGACCCTTTGCCCTCAGCGAGCAGTACTTC. It yields the protein CASRPFALSEQYF.

The chain recombines TRBV9 with TRBJ2-2; possibly TRBD2 for D (7 bases). CDR3 size: 14 residues. From germline, CDR1 is SGDLS and CDR2 YYNGEE. Trimming took 4 bases from V and 6 from J, leaving 13 bases between them. The CDR3 loop is CASSPGGWAGELFF. CDR3 coding DNA: TGTGCCAGCAGCCCGGGGGGCTGGGCCGGGGAGCTGTTTTTT.

The chain joins TRBV2 to TRBJ1-2, with D possibly matching TRBD1 (6 bases). The germline gives CDR1 SNHLY, CDR2 FYNNEI. V was shortened by 10 bases and J by 8 bases, with 20 bases between the two germline ends. CDR3 size: 13 residues. This CDR3 is CATRAGAGFGYTF. As DNA, the CDR3 is TGTGCCACCCGGGCGGGGGCAGGGTTCGGCTACACCTTC.

This CDR3 reads CASRRLGGSRETQYF. For the CDR3, the DNA is TGTGCAAGTCGCCGATTGGGGGGGAGCAGGGAGACCCAGTACTTC. The chain employs TRBV12-2 and TRBJ2-5; the table calls TRBD2, which could not be checked here. TRBV12-2 is a pseudogene. The CDR3 has 15 residues.

CDR3 bases: TGTGCCAGCAGGAGGTTGGTGGACAGGGGTTACGAGCAGTACTTC. Translated, it gives CASRRLVDRGYEQYF. This chain uses TRBV6-6 with TRBJ2-7; TRBD1 matches 9 bases. Germline trimming cut 6 bases from V and 4 bases from J; bases unmatched to any gene: 10. Germline-derived CDR1 and CDR2 are MNHNY and SVGAGI (reference sequence). This CDR3 contains 15 residues.